Listed below are T cell receptor beta chains from one sample, sequenced in a study of cytomegalovirus exposure and HLA in healthy donors. Measured with immunoSEQ multiplex PCR; TCRdb has only the in-frame clones, and not every one. The data show 73,000 or so clones, 85% to 95% seen once. Sequencing was carried out using PBMCs. These TCRs come from a woman between 18 and 29 years old in good health and CMV-seropositive. The CDR3 runs from the conserved cysteine through the conserved F or W. A D gene is named only where the DNA matches it firmly. For some rows the clone size is stated as once, few or many, or as a class when expanded; others skip it.

>TRBD1|TRBV7-9|-|TRBJ1-1
CASSLGGQGGNTEAFF
TGTGCCAGCAGCTTAGGGGGACAGGGTGGGAACACTGAAGCTTTCTTT
>TRBD1|TRBV11-3|-|TRBJ1-1
CASSRTGNTEAFF
TGTGCCAGCAGCCGGACAGGGAACACTGAAGCTTTCTTT
>-|TRBV18|-|TRBJ1-5
CASSPPNQPQHF
TGTGCCAGCTCACCCCCAAATCAGCCCCAGCATTTT
>-|TRBV2|-|TRBJ1-6
CASSEIANSPLHF
TGTGCCAGCAGTGAAATCGCGAATTCACCCCTCCACTTT
>-|TRBV11-1|-|TRBJ2-6
CASRPTGSSVANVLTF
TGTGCCAGCAGACCGACAGGCTCCTCGGTGGCCAACGTCCTGACTTTC
>TRBD2|TRBV29-1|-|TRBJ2-3
CSVVLAGGGVADTQYF
TGCAGCGTTGTTCTAGCGGGAGGGGGGGTCGCAGATACGCAGTATTTT
>-|TRBV2|once|TRBJ2-1
CASSERGSSYNEQFF
TGTGCCAGCAGCGAGAGGGGGAGCTCCTACAATGAGCAGTTCTTC
>TRBD1|TRBV4-1|-|TRBJ2-7
CASSQDQGTGGYEQYF
TGCGCCAGCAGCCAAGATCAGGGGACAGGGGGCTACGAGCAGTACTTC
>-|TRBV18|once|TRBJ1-4
CASSLDSNEKLFF
TGTGCCAGCTCATTGGACAGTAATGAAAAACTGTTTTTT
>TRBD1|TRBV28|-|TRBJ1-2
CASSFMGTTGGIKGYTF
TGTGCCAGCAGTTTCATGGGGACCACAGGGGGGATCAAAGGCTACACCTTC
>-|TRBV5-4|once|TRBJ2-1
CASSLSAASYNEQFF
TGTGCCAGCAGCTTGAGCGCTGCATCCTACAATGAGCAGTTCTTC
>TRBD2|TRBV7-9|-|TRBJ2-2
CASTMTSGGTGELFF
TGTGCCAGCACCATGACTAGCGGGGGGACCGGGGAGCTGTTTTTT
>TRBD2|TRBV4-1|-|TRBJ2-3
CASSQIGLAGGPRVLDTQYF
TGCGCCAGCAGCCAAATTGGACTAGCGGGAGGGCCGAGGGTGTTAGATACGCAGTATTTT
>-|TRBV14|-|TRBJ2-2
CASSQDPGGVRELFF
TGTGCCAGCAGCCAAGACCCCGGGGGAGTCAGGGAGCTGTTTTTT
>-|TRBV21-1|-|TRBJ1-2
CATRRGVDGYTF
TGTGCCACCCGACGGGGGGTTGATGGCTACACCTTC
>TRBD2|TRBV30|-|TRBJ2-4
CAWSVQVAGAKNIQYF
TGTGCCTGGAGTGTACAGGTAGCGGGAGCCAAAAACATTCAGTACTTC
>-|TRBV6-6|-|TRBJ1-1
CASSYLDTEAFF
TGTGCCAGCAGTTACCTTGACACTGAAGCTTTCTTT
>-|TRBV10-3|-|TRBJ1-5
CAIRGGSNQPQHF
TGTGCCATCAGAGGGGGAAGCAATCAGCCCCAGCATTTT
>-|TRBV15|-|TRBJ2-7
CATSRRVGQRAYEQYF
TGTGCCACCAGCAGACGGGTAGGACAGAGGGCCTACGAGCAGTACTTC
>-|TRBV7-9|-|TRBJ2-6
CASSPTAGPGANVLTF
TGTGCCAGCAGCCCTACCGCGGGACCCGGGGCCAACGTCCTGACTTTC
>-|TRBV7-9|-|TRBJ2-7
CASSLDSSREQYF
TGTGCCAGCAGCTTAGACTCCTCTAGAGAGCAGTACTTC
>TRBD2|TRBV13|-|TRBJ2-1
CASSALGGRAMNEQFF
TGTGCCAGCAGCGCCCTGGGCGGGAGGGCCATGAATGAGCAGTTCTTC
>TRBD2|TRBV28|-|TRBJ2-7
CASGGTSGRDYEQYF
TGTGCCAGCGGTGGGACTAGCGGGCGCGACTACGAGCAGTACTTC
>-|TRBV13|-|TRBJ1-2
CASSLVGGGYTF
TGTGCCAGCAGCTTAGTTGGGGGCGGCTACACCTTC
>-|TRBV2|-|TRBJ2-5
CASTLQETQYF
TGTGCCAGCACTTTACAAGAGACCCAGTACTTC
>-|TRBV28|-|TRBJ1-1
CASDKATVNTEAFF
TGTGCCAGCGATAAAGCGACAGTGAACACTGAAGCTTTCTTT
>-|TRBV7-9|once|TRBJ2-2
CASSLSPGSNTGELFF
TGTGCCAGCAGCTTATCGCCCGGGTCGAACACCGGGGAGCTGTTTTTT